These 27 T cell receptor beta chains came from one sample sequenced in a study of blood T cell repertoires in COVID-19 (dated by TCRdb to the early 2020s). Receptors were amplified or captured by the immunoSEQ multiplex PCR assay. TCRdb obtained this table from immuneACCESS and retained in-frame rearrangements with V and J assigned. These tables miss some clones; where compared with another copy, unresolved V genes account for less than half of the shortfall, and the remainder is unexplained. This sample gives under 200,000 clones in total; about 83% of them show up just once. The ten biggest clones cover less than 2% of the sample. Source material: peripheral blood. These TCRs come from a human donor in a cohort sampled during active COVID-19.

The V gene is TRBV19, the J gene TRBJ1-2; TRBD1 aligns across 9 bases. The germline CDR1 and CDR2 sequences are LNHDA and SQIVND (reference sequence). With 3 bases clipped from V and 6 bases from J, the junction kept 5 bases outside the gene matches. The CDR3 totals 14 residues. CDR3 DNA: TGTGCCAGTAGTATCCCCAGGACAGGGGATGGCTACACCTTC. Protein: CASSIPRTGDGYTF.

The chain recombines TRBV7-2 with TRBJ2-7; possibly TRBD2 for D (6 bases). CDR1 and CDR2 (germline): SGHTA, FQGNSA. This CDR3 is built from 15 residues. The V gene lost 1 base and the J gene lost 4 bases, with 14 bases spanning the gap. This chain's CDR3 is CASSLVSASEYEQYF. Here the CDR3 DNA reads TGTGCCAGCAGCTTAGTTTCGGCTAGCGAGTACGAGCAGTACTTC.

This clone was seen only a few times. CDR3 in amino acids: CASVLAGAYEQYF. DNA for the CDR3: TGTGCCAGCGTCCTAGCGGGGGCATACGAGCAGTACTTC. The chain has TRBV7-9 and TRBJ2-7, with 10 bases that match TRBD2. Per germline, CDR1 SEHNR and CDR2 FQNEAQ (reference sequence). Trimming removed 8 bases from V and 4 bases from J; junction bases left unmatched: 5. The CDR3 has 13 amino acids.

This chain joins TRBV2 and TRBJ1-2, with TRBD1 matching 9 bases. The CDR3 runs to 16 residues. V lost 10 bases, J lost 3 bases, and 15 bases stayed unmatched. Germline V gives CDR1 SNHLY, CDR2 FYNNEI. The CDR3 DNA follows: TGTGCCACCCTATCCTATAAGGGACAGGGAGACTATGGCTACACCTTC. Protein product: CATLSYKGQGDYGYTF.

The chain has TRBV27 and TRBJ2-7; a weak D match, TRBD2 (5 bases). Germline lookup yields CDR1 MNHEY and CDR2 SMNVEV (reference sequence). The CDR3 runs to 14 residues. The germline V and J ends were trimmed by 5 bases and 2 bases, with 13 bases remaining between them. The CDR3 DNA follows: TGTGCCAGCAGTCCGACGAGAGGGACCTACGAGCAGTACTTC. This encodes CASSPTRGTYEQYF.

The chain is built from TRBV5-1 and TRBJ2-7; 7 nucleotides align to TRBD1. This CDR3 comprises 14 residues. Per germline, CDR1 SGHRS and CDR2 YFSETQ. V dropped 5 bases and J dropped 5; count of bases not matched to a gene: 10. The CDR3 spells CASSLQGNPHEQYF. The DNA for the CDR3 is TGCGCCAGCAGTCTACAGGGGAACCCCCACGAGCAGTACTTC.

The rearrangement links TRBV6-1 to TRBJ2-1, with D perhaps TRBD2 (5 bases). This CDR3 is 15 amino acids long. CDR1 and CDR2 (germline): MNHNS, SASEGT. V gave up 1 base and J gave up 4 bases, with 11 bases separating them. The CDR3 reads CASSEVGEGYNEQFF. In DNA form, the CDR3 reads TGTGCCAGCAGTGAAGTGGGAGAGGGATACAATGAGCAGTTCTTC.

The chain links TRBV10-1 to TRBJ2-7; 8 positions match TRBD1. This CDR3 has 14 residues. J lost 2 bases, V lost 8 bases, and 8 bases had no gene match. CDR1 is WNHNN, CDR2 SYGVQD, per germline (reference sequence). The CDR3 sequence is CASPTGEITYEQYF. DNA for the CDR3: TGCGCCAGCCCGACAGGGGAGATCACCTACGAGCAGTACTTC.

The chain carries TRBV19 and TRBJ1-2; D possibly corresponds to TRBD1 (6 bases). Trimming stripped 5 bases from V and 4 bases from J, with 23 bases between. The CDR3 extends over 17 amino acids. Germline lookup yields CDR1 LNHDA and CDR2 SQIVND (reference sequence). CDR3 nucleotide sequence: TGTGCCAGTAGTGTCGACACGGGGGGGGCGAGGGCCTATGGCTACACCTTC. Its protein is CASSVDTGGARAYGYTF.

This chain links TRBV7-2 with TRBJ2-7; possible D gene TRBD1, 6 bases. CDR3 length: 14 residues. Germline V gene lookup returns CDR1 SGHTA and CDR2 FQGNSA. The V end was cut by 1 base, the J end by 7 bases, with 14 bases between. CDR3 sequence: CASSLVNRVGEQYF. CDR3 bases: TGTGCCAGCAGCTTAGTGAACAGGGTGGGGGAGCAGTACTTC.

The chain uses TRBV7-9 and TRBJ1-3; possibly TRBD1 for D (6 bases). Between the trimmed V and J ends, which lost 3 bases and 4 bases, there was a span of 13 bases. The CDR3 spans 15 residues. In germline, CDR1 is SEHNR, CDR2 FQNEAQ (reference sequence). The CDR3 region is CASSFLTGLGNTIYF. The CDR3 region has the DNA TGTGCCAGCAGCTTTCTGACAGGTCTCGGAAACACCATATATTTT.

The chain carries TRBV24-1 and TRBJ2-2; 9 bases are shared with TRBD2. The CDR3 length is 16 residues. With V trimmed by 5 bases and J by 2 bases, 5 bases remained unmatched. Germline lookup yields CDR1 KGHDR and CDR2 SFDVKD. In DNA, the CDR3 is TGTGCCACCAGTGCTGGGACTAGCAGCAACACCGGGGAGCTGTTTTTT. This codes for CATSAGTSSNTGELFF.

This chain uses TRBV19 with TRBJ2-7, with 9 nucleotides matching TRBD1. The CDR3 extends over 15 amino acids. The germline V gene has CDR1 LNHDA and CDR2 SQIVND (reference sequence). With 5 bases clipped from V and 1 base from J, the junction kept 6 bases outside the gene matches. CDR3 region: CASSSGTGWSYEQYF. The CDR3 DNA follows: TGTGCCAGTAGTTCCGGGACAGGGTGGTCCTACGAGCAGTACTTC.

This clone was found a few times. The genes are TRBV19 and TRBJ1-2; D might be TRBD1 (5 bases). The CDR3 has 11 amino acids. Germline CDR1 and CDR2: LNHDA and SQIVND (reference sequence). Trimming shortened V by 6 bases and J by 8 bases, and 10 bases separated the two germline ends. CDR3 sequence reads: CASRSGEGYTF. The CDR3 DNA sequence: TGTGCCAGTAGATCGGGGGAAGGCTACACCTTC.

This clone was recorded a few times. The chain carries TRBV14 and TRBJ2-7, with TRBD2 matching 10 bases. Per the germline V gene, CDR1 is SGHDN and CDR2 is FVKESK. V shed 1 base, J shed 1 base, and the junction held 16 bases outside the gene matches. This CDR3 is 20 amino acids long. The CDR3 sequence is CASSQGWGVAGGLPSYEQYF. The CDR3 nucleotides are TGTGCCAGCAGCCAAGGATGGGGGGTAGCGGGAGGCCTCCCGTCCTACGAGCAGTACTTC.

The J gene is TRBJ2-7, the V gene TRBV29-1; 7 positions agree with TRBD1. From germline, CDR1 is SQVTM and CDR2 ANQGSEA. V was pared by 2 bases and J by 4 bases, with 2 bases of the junction left unmatched. This CDR3 comprises 12 residues. As DNA, the CDR3 is TGCAGCGTTGAAAGGGACAGTTACGAGCAGTACTTC. This translates into CSVERDSYEQYF.

Here the CDR3 reads CASSQLLADTQYF. CDR3 coding DNA: TGCGCCAGCAGCCAACTACTAGCAGATACGCAGTATTTT. The rearrangement joins TRBV4-3 to TRBJ2-3; D may be TRBD2 (5 bases). Germline V CDR1 and CDR2: LGHNA, YSLEER. CDR3 length: 13 residues. V was clipped by 2 bases and J by 4 bases, with 7 bases between them.

The rearrangement joins TRBV21-1 to TRBJ2-7; TRBD1 reflects the table's D call only, with no check against the DNA. TRBV21-1 is assigned pseudogene status. This CDR3 spans 13 amino acids. The CDR3 DNA reads as TGTGCCAGCTTGACAGGGTGGGCCTACGAGCAGTACTTC. Translation: CASLTGWAYEQYF.

The chain uses TRBV6-2 or TRBV6-3 and TRBJ2-7, with D maybe TRBD1 (5 bases). This CDR3 has 14 residues. CDR1 MNHEY and CDR2 SVGEGT come from the germline V gene. V lost 0 bases and J lost 2, with 8 bases in between. The CDR3 reads CASSYSLGAYEQYF. Written as DNA, the CDR3 is TGTGCCAGCAGTTACTCTCTAGGGGCCTACGAGCAGTACTTC.

The CDR3 sequence: CASSPRTGGSYEQYF. DNA of the CDR3: TGTGCCAGTAGCCCACGGACAGGGGGCAGTTACGAGCAGTACTTC. The rearrangement links TRBV19 to TRBJ2-7; 11 bases match TRBD1. This CDR3 spans 15 amino acids. Unmatched junction bases numbered 8, after V lost 6 bases and J lost 4 bases. Germline V CDR1 and CDR2: LNHDA, SQIVND (reference sequence).

The rearrangement joins TRBV12-3 or TRBV12-4 to TRBJ1-2; D uncertain. V lost 3 bases, J lost 7 bases, and 12 bases lay in between. This CDR3 has 13 residues. The CDR3 loop reads CASSFAGIAGYTF. CDR3 bases: TGTGCCAGCAGTTTTGCGGGGATAGCTGGCTACACCTTC.

This sequence joins TRBV10-3 and TRBJ1-1; 7 positions match TRBD1. V was pared by 7 bases and J by 1 base, with 9 bases of the junction left unmatched. This CDR3 contains 15 residues. CDR1 is ENHRY, CDR2 SYGVKD, per germline. CDR3 bases: TGTGCCATCACTGGGACAGCATTCGCGAACACTGAAGCTTTCTTT. Translated, it gives CAITGTAFANTEAFF.

A few counts support this clone. The V and J genes are TRBV5-1 and TRBJ2-3, with 8 bases aligning to TRBD2. The CDR3 covers 15 residues. The V gene's germline CDR1 is SGHRS and CDR2 YFSETQ. V lost 3 bases and J lost 2; bases outside the gene matches: 5. DNA of the CDR3: TGCGCCAGCAGCTCCCTAGCGGGTGACACAGATACGCAGTATTTT. Amino acid sequence: CASSSLAGDTDTQYF.

The chain uses TRBV4-2 and TRBJ2-1; 8 nucleotides agree with TRBD2. V shed 0 bases, J shed 3 bases, and the junction held 4 bases outside the gene matches. Germline V gene data show CDR1 as LGHNA and CDR2 as YNFKEQ. The CDR3 consists of 16 residues. The CDR3 is CASSQESGSFYNEQFF. As DNA, the CDR3 is TGTGCCAGCAGCCAAGAGAGCGGGAGCTTCTACAATGAGCAGTTCTTC.

The CDR3 coding sequence is TGTGCCAGCAGCCCGGACAGGGTAGGCGAGCAGTACTTC. Amino acids: CASSPDRVGEQYF. The chain couples TRBV7-2 to TRBJ2-7; 8 nucleotides agree with TRBD1. CDR1 and CDR2 from the germline V gene are SGHTA and FQGNSA. Germline trimming cut 5 bases from V and 6 bases from J; bases unmatched to any gene: 6. CDR3 length: 13 residues.

The chain is built from TRBV5-5 and TRBJ1-5; TRBD1 aligns across 9 bases. After removal of 1 base from V and 6 bases from J, the junction contained 5 bases not matched to a gene. CDR3 size: 15 residues. Per the germline V gene, CDR1 is SGHKS and CDR2 is YYEKEE (reference sequence). The CDR3 protein is CASSLWDRDSQPQHF. CDR3 nucleotide sequence: TGTGCCAGCAGCTTGTGGGACAGGGATAGTCAGCCCCAGCATTTT.

This clone occurred once. The chain recombines TRBV6-5 with TRBJ1-1, with 7 bases lining up with TRBD1. Germline V CDR1 and CDR2: MNHEY, SVGAGI. V dropped 3 bases and J dropped 3; count of bases not matched to a gene: 4. The CDR3 extends over 14 amino acids. The chain's CDR3 is CASSYRGTDTEAFF. The CDR3 DNA sequence: TGTGCCAGCAGTTATCGGGGGACAGACACTGAAGCTTTCTTT.